Sequencing of this T cell receptor beta chain was carried out in a study of cytomegalovirus exposure and HLA in healthy donors. The study's findings and limits: According to a subsequent analysis, TCR clusters identified in the first cohort showed a tendency to co-occur across the approximately 120 validation repertoires. Reported results showed that the classifier diagnosed cytomegalovirus status with high specificity and sensitivity. Cytomegalovirus-associated status was assigned to around 160 TCR beta chains. In vitro checks showed that a few CMV-associated chains really do target CMV antigens.

This table comes from immunoSEQ multiplex PCR, and its TCRdb copy is limited to in-frame clones, with some not included. This sample has under 150,000 clones, with 88% found just once. Per the germline V gene, CDR1 is SGDLS and CDR2 is YYNGEE. The V and J ends lost 4 bases and 2 bases, in that order; junction bases with no gene match: 8. The length of the CDR3 is 15 residues. Points on this clone: Its antigen is not known.

The sequence derives from a woman younger than 35 in good health and CMV-seropositive. The sample comprised PBMCs. The chain combines TRBV9 with TRBJ2-7; 8 nucleotides line up with TRBD2. The CDR3 here is CASSTAGTRAYEQYF. The DNA of the CDR3 is TGTGCCAGCAGCACAGCCGGGACTAGGGCCTACGAGCAGTACTTC. Combining the CDR3 with reference TRBV9 and TRBJ2-7 gives the whole variable domain DSGVTQTPKHLITATGQRVTLRCSPRSGDLSVYWYQQSLDQGLQFLIQYYNGEERAKGNILERFSAQQFPDLHSELNLSSLELGDSALYFCASSTAGTRAYEQYFGPGTRLTVT.